Below are 21 T cell receptor beta chains sequenced from a single sample in a study of technical replicates of blood from four donors. Produced via immunoSEQ multiplex PCR; TCRdb's table is partial and in-frame only. The sample yields some 71,000 clones, 95% to 97% seen once. Specimen: T cells isolated from PBMCs. Receptors were obtained from a human donor in good health.

In nucleotides, the CDR3 is TGTGCCAGCAGCTTTCAACCGTCGGGTGACTACGAGCAGTACTTC. Translated, it gives CASSFQPSGDYEQYF. V and J are TRBV7-9 and TRBJ2-7; D uncertain. The V gene's germline CDR1 is SEHNR and CDR2 FQNEAQ (reference sequence). Trimming left V 3 bases short and J 3 bases short, with 15 bases between. This CDR3 region has 15 residues.

The gene calls are TRBV27 and TRBJ2-7; 12 bases match TRBD2. This CDR3 has 13 residues. V was clipped by 8 bases and J by 1 base; unmatched bases: 0. Germline assignment: CDR1 MNHEY and CDR2 SMNVEV (reference sequence). In DNA, the CDR3 is TGTGCCAGCGGGACTAGCGGGTCCTACGAGCAGTACTTC. Its protein product is CASGTSGSYEQYF.

This sequence joins TRBV5-6 and TRBJ2-7, with 9 bases fitting TRBD2. Trimming removed 4 bases from V and 3 bases from J; junction bases left unmatched: 17. This CDR3 comprises 18 residues. Germline V lookup: CDR1 SGHDT, CDR2 YYEEEE. The CDR3 region has the DNA TGTGCCAGCAGCGCCGTGGGGGGCGGGAGGGCCGGAATCTACGAGCAGTACTTC. Translating gives CASSAVGGGRAGIYEQYF.

The chain joins TRBV7-9 to TRBJ2-3, with 7 nucleotides matching TRBD2. Looked up from germline, CDR1 is SEHNR and CDR2 is FQNEAQ (reference sequence). With V trimmed by 11 bases and J by 6 bases, 11 bases remained unmatched. This CDR3 is 13 amino acids long. The CDR3 is CAARGGVVDTQYF. CDR3 coding DNA: TGTGCCGCGCGCGGGGGTGTGGTCGATACGCAGTATTTT. The full variable domain, completed using reference TRBV7-9 and TRBJ2-3, is DTGVSQNPRHKITKRGQNVTFRCDPISEHNRLYWYRQTLGQGPEFLTYFQNEAQLEKSRLLSDRFSAERPKGSFSTLEIQRTEQGDSAMYLCAARGGVVDTQYFGPGTRLTVL.

The genes are TRBV5-1 and TRBJ2-5; 15 nucleotides line up with TRBD2. V lost 3 bases, J lost 5 bases, and 2 bases stayed unmatched. CDR3 length: 15 residues. Germline loops: CDR1 SGHRS, CDR2 YFSETQ. The CDR3 nucleotides are TGCGCCAGCAGCTGGGGACTAGCGGGAGGCGAGACCCAGTACTTC. Translation gives CASSWGLAGGETQYF.

The V call is TRBV28, the J call TRBJ2-5; 7 bases fit TRBD1. CDR3 size: 14 residues. V gave up 9 bases and J gave up 3 bases; unmatched junction bases: 10. CDR1 and CDR2 from the germline V gene are MDHEN and SYDVKM. The CDR3 region has the DNA TGTGCCAGGGGAGAGGACAGGCGGAAAGAGACCCAGTACTTC. As protein: CARGEDRRKETQYF.

This rearrangement joins TRBV7-2 to TRBJ1-2; a weak D match, TRBD1 (6 bases). CDR1 SGHTA and CDR2 FQGNSA come from the germline V gene. The CDR3 sequence is 16 residues long. The V end lost 2 bases, the J end lost 3 bases, and 16 bases lay between the germline ends. This CDR3 reads CASSLTGTPDHYGYTF. The CDR3 DNA reads TGTGCCAGCAGCTTAACAGGGACGCCCGACCACTATGGCTACACCTTC. The whole variable domain, remainder taken from reference TRBV7-2 and TRBJ1-2, is GAGVSQSPSNKVTEKGKDVELRCDPISGHTALYWYRQSLGQGLEFLIYFQGNSAPDKSGLPSDRFSAERTGGSVSTLTIQRTQQEDSAVYLCASSLTGTPDHYGYTFGSGTRLTVV.

V and J are TRBV11-2 and TRBJ2-5; D possibly corresponds to TRBD1 (7 bases). Germline lookup yields CDR1 SGHAT and CDR2 FQNNGV. The V and J ends lost 3 bases and 2 bases respectively, with 19 bases between them. There are 17 residues in the CDR3. CDR3 protein: CASSLGRDRGGQETQYF. The CDR3, as DNA: TGTGCCAGCAGCTTGGGACGGGACAGAGGGGGGCAAGAGACCCAGTACTTC.

V and J are TRBV5-1 and TRBJ2-7; 10 nucleotides align to TRBD1. The CDR3 sequence is 15 residues long. J gave up 5 bases and V 4 bases, and 9 bases lay outside the gene matches. The germline V gene encodes CDR1 SGHRS and CDR2 YFSETQ. The CDR3 DNA follows: TGCGCCAGCAGCGACGGGACAGGGGATTTTGACGAGCAGTACTTC. Translating gives CASSDGTGDFDEQYF. Full variable domain (outside the CDR3, taken from reference TRBV5-1 and TRBJ2-7): KAGVTQTPRYLIKTRGQQVTLSCSPISGHRSVSWYQQTPGQGLQFLFEYFSETQRNKGNFPGRFSGRQFSNSRSEMNVSTLELGDSALYLCASSDGTGDFDEQYFGPGTRLTVT.

The chain recombines TRBV4-2 with TRBJ2-3; 9 nucleotides match TRBD2. Germline V CDR1 and CDR2: LGHNA, YNFKEQ. This CDR3 contains 18 residues. Trimming cost V 4 bases and J 0 bases; bases outside gene matches: 11. The CDR3 region has the DNA TGTGCCAGCAGCCCAGGGACTAGCAGGGGGAGAAGCACAGATACGCAGTATTTT. Protein product: CASSPGTSRGRSTDTQYF.

This clone was counted once. The chain carries TRBV11-2 and TRBJ2-6, with 7 bases lining up with TRBD1. The germline V gene has CDR1 SGHAT and CDR2 FQNNGV. The CDR3 contains 17 residues. The J segment lost 0 bases and the V segment lost 5 bases, leaving 7 bases of the junction unmatched. The CDR3 here is CASSTRTGPSGANVLTF. CDR3 nucleotide sequence: TGTGCCAGCAGCACCCGGACAGGACCCTCTGGGGCCAACGTCCTGACTTTC.

The V gene is TRBV27, the J gene TRBJ1-4, with D perhaps matching TRBD1 (6 bases). The germline V gene encodes CDR1 MNHEY and CDR2 SMNVEV (reference sequence). This CDR3 has 14 residues. Deletions cut 2 bases from V and 4 bases from J, with 8 bases between. CDR3 amino acids: CASSLGGLNEKLFF. The CDR3 DNA reads as TGTGCCAGCAGTTTAGGGGGCCTTAATGAAAAACTGTTTTTT.

With respect to this clone: A junction boundary mismatches the germline segment, possibly from a read error. The rearrangement uses TRBV7-9 and TRBJ2-1, with TRBD2 matching 7 bases. CDR3 size: 16 residues. The V gene's germline CDR1 is SEHNR and CDR2 FQNEAQ (reference sequence). The CDR3 is CASSLAGGTAGNDQFF. The CDR3 nucleotides read TGTGCCAGCAGCTTAGCGGGGGGGACCGCAGGGAATGATCAGTTCTTC.

The genes are TRBV5-6 and TRBJ2-7; tentatively, D is TRBD2 (6 bases). V shed 2 bases and J shed 0 bases, with 9 bases lying between them. This CDR3 spans 14 amino acids. CDR1 and CDR2 from the germline V gene are SGHDT and YYEEEE. The CDR3 spells CASSFWDSSYEQYF. CDR3 DNA: TGTGCCAGCAGCTTCTGGGACTCCTCCTACGAGCAGTACTTC. Using reference TRBV5-6 and TRBJ2-7 for the parts outside the CDR3, the full variable domain is DAGVTQSPTHLIKTRGQQVTLRCSPKSGHDTVSWYQQALGQGPQFIFQYYEEEERQRGNFPDRFSGHQFPNYSSELNVNALLLGDSALYLCASSFWDSSYEQYFGPGTRLTVT.

This rearrangement joins TRBV12-2 to TRBJ2-7; the table's D call, TRBD2, has no DNA check behind it. TRBV12-2 represents a pseudogene. The length of the CDR3 is 19 residues. In nucleotides, the CDR3 is TGTGCAAGTCGCCCTTTCTGGACTAGCCCAACCATCGATTCCTACGAGCAGTACTTC. This encodes CASRPFWTSPTIDSYEQYF.

This sequence joins TRBV9 and TRBJ1-3; 8 bases agree with TRBD1. This CDR3 is built from 17 residues. Per the germline V gene, CDR1 is SGDLS and CDR2 is YYNGEE. Unmatched junction bases numbered 9, after V lost 0 bases and J lost 4 bases. CDR3 DNA sequence: TGTGCCAGCAGCGTAGGCCCCAACAGGGGGGCAGGAAACACCATATATTTT. The encoded protein is CASSVGPNRGAGNTIYF.

This clone was observed once. The chain couples TRBV19 to TRBJ1-3; D unclear. V shed 3 bases and J shed 4 bases, with 10 bases lying between them. The germline CDR1 and CDR2 sequences are LNHDA and SQIVND (reference sequence). The length of the CDR3 is 14 residues. This CDR3 is CASSIAGFGNTIYF. The DNA for the CDR3 is TGTGCCAGTAGTATTGCAGGTTTCGGAAACACCATATATTTT.

The DNA of the CDR3 is TGTGCCAGCAGCCAAGCTCGGGGGACAGGGGGGAACACTGAAGCTTTCTTT. Protein product: CASSQARGTGGNTEAFF. The chain employs TRBV4-2 and TRBJ1-1; TRBD1 matches at 11 bases. The length of the CDR3 is 17 residues. The J segment lost 1 base and the V segment lost 1 base, leaving 5 bases of the junction unmatched. Germline CDR1 LGHNA, CDR2 YNFKEQ.

V and J are TRBV9 and TRBJ2-5, with 10 bases that match TRBD1. Germline V gives CDR1 SGDLS, CDR2 YYNGEE. The J segment lost 2 bases and the V segment lost 0 bases, leaving 4 bases of the junction unmatched. This CDR3 is built from 16 residues. CDR3 amino acids: CASSVEDRGSQETQYF. The DNA for the CDR3 is TGTGCCAGCAGCGTAGAGGACAGGGGGTCTCAAGAGACCCAGTACTTC.

This chain links TRBV7-9 with TRBJ2-1; perhaps TRBD2 as D (6 bases). The CDR3 is made up of 11 amino acids. Trimming left V 7 bases short and J 7 bases short, with 8 bases between. Germline lookup yields CDR1 SEHNR and CDR2 FQNEAQ (reference sequence). The CDR3 DNA sequence: TGTGCCAGCACCCGGGGGAATGAGCAGTTCTTC. It translates to CASTRGNEQFF.

V usage is TRBV7-2 and J usage is TRBJ2-3; D is uncertain. Trimming removed 1 base from V and 2 bases from J, with 13 bases in between. Per the germline V gene, CDR1 is SGHTA and CDR2 is FQGNSA. This CDR3 is built from 16 residues. CDR3 nucleotide sequence: TGTGCCAGCAGCTTAGTTGCGGCATCCTCCACAGATACGCAGTATTTT. Translation gives CASSLVAASSTDTQYF.